A single sample gave rise to the 28 T cell receptor beta chains below, sequenced in a study of T cells in Graves' hyperthyroidism and ophthalmopathy. RNA transcripts provided the source from which TCR beta CDR3 regions were amplified. RT-PCR in the first round (using the HTBI primer set) targeted the TCR CDR3. In TCRdb, the multiplex PCR reads were re-called with MiXCR into one record per CDR3 protein. Among about 510,000 distinct CDR3 sequences listed, approximately 49% were seen once. Sample: peripheral blood or thyroid tissue (not recorded which). The source of these receptors is an adult woman with Graves' disease, either hyperthyroidism or ophthalmopathy (not recorded which).

This clonotype was seen a handful of times. The chain recombines TRBV20-1 with TRBJ2-7; 13 bases are a match to TRBD2. From germline, CDR1 is DFQATT and CDR2 SNEGSKA (reference sequence). The ends lost 6 bases at V and 8 bases at J; junction bases unmatched: 7. CDR3 length: 13 amino acids. CDR3 amino acids: CSARLAGGTQQYF. The CDR3 DNA is TGCAGTGCGAGACTAGCGGGAGGTACCCAGCAGTACTTC.

V gene TRBV28 combines with J gene TRBJ2-5, with a weak D call TRBD2 (7 bases). The germline V gene encodes CDR1 MDHEN and CDR2 SYDVKM. The CDR3 has 14 amino acids. Trimming took off 5 bases at V and 5 bases at J, with 15 bases between the two ends. The CDR3 sequence is CASSPPGGGETQYF. The DNA for the CDR3 is TGTGCCAGCAGTCCCCCCGGCGGGGGCGAGACCCAGTACTTC.

The rearrangement links TRBV5-1 to TRBJ2-7; D is undetermined. The CDR3 is 16 amino acids. The ends were cut back, 3 bases at V and 3 bases at J, with 19 bases in the middle. The germline V gene has CDR1 SGHRS and CDR2 YFSETQ. This CDR3 reads CASSSSDWRRFYEQYF. CDR3 in DNA: TGCGCCAGCAGCTCCTCCGACTGGCGTCGATTCTACGAGCAGTACTTC.

In the case of this clonotype: At one end the junction does not follow the germline gene, possibly because of a read error. V gene TRBV6-9 combines with J gene TRBJ1-6; no reliable D call. From germline, CDR1 is MNHGY and CDR2 SVAAGI. There are 16 residues in the CDR3. CDR3 in amino acids: CASSDSPGNYNSPLHF. As DNA, the CDR3 is TGTGCCAGCAGTGATTCGCCCGGGAACTATAATTCACCCCTCCACTTT.

V and J are TRBV9 and TRBJ1-1; 7 nucleotides align to TRBD1. The V gene end was trimmed by 0 bases and the J gene end by 6 bases; junction bases not matched to a gene: 5. The germline V gene encodes CDR1 SGDLS and CDR2 YYNGEE. This CDR3 spans 14 amino acids. CDR3 region: CASSVVAGGAEAFF. The CDR3 DNA is TGTGCCAGCAGCGTAGTAGCAGGGGGGGCTGAAGCTTTCTTT.

This chain's CDR3 is CASSLTGTNVYGYTF. CDR3 nucleotide sequence: TGTGCCAGCAGCTTAACGGGAACAAATGTCTATGGCTACACCTTC. The chain couples TRBV7-3 to TRBJ1-2; the D is unclear. There are 15 residues in the CDR3. Trimming cost V 0 bases and J 4 bases, with 12 bases left between them. Germline CDR1 reads SGHTA; CDR2 reads FQGTGA.

The chain couples TRBV7-9 to TRBJ2-3, with 8 bases aligning to TRBD2. V dropped 2 bases and J dropped 3; count of bases not matched to a gene: 7. Germline lookup yields CDR1 SEHNR and CDR2 FQNEAQ (reference sequence). CDR3 length: 16 amino acids. The DNA for the CDR3 is TGTGCCAGCAGCTTATGGAGCGGGAGCATGACAGATACGCAGTATTTT. This codes for CASSLWSGSMTDTQYF.

This clonotype was picked up many times. The chain joins TRBV9 to TRBJ2-3, with a tentative D call TRBD1 (6 bases). The germline gives CDR1 SGDLS, CDR2 YYNGEE. This CDR3 has 15 residues. V lost 2 bases and J 2 bases, leaving 12 bases between the germline ends. CDR3 residues: CASSVKWGPTDTQYF. The CDR3 nucleotides are TGTGCCAGCAGCGTGAAGTGGGGGCCCACAGATACGCAGTATTTT.

This clonotype was picked up a small number of times. The V gene is TRBV7-2, the J gene TRBJ2-5; weak D call: TRBD2 (6 bases). There are 14 residues in the CDR3. V lost 3 bases, J lost 2 bases, and 10 bases lay in between. Germline CDR1 and CDR2: SGHTA and FQGNSA. The CDR3 nucleotides are TGTGCCAGCAGCTTGGAGGCGGGACAAGAGACCCAGTACTTC. It translates to CASSLEAGQETQYF.

Concerning this clonotype: Since the CDR3 does not end with the conserved phenylalanine or tryptophan, this likely comes from a read error. This chain connects TRBV10-3 to TRBJ1-1; the D gene is possibly TRBD1 (6 bases). From germline, CDR1 is ENHRY and CDR2 SYGVKD. With 7 bases removed from V and 1 base from J, the gap between germline ends came to 10 bases. The CDR3 extends over 13 amino acids. The CDR3 DNA sequence: TGTGCCATCACGGGCAGGGGGAACACTGAAGCTTTCCTT. As protein: CAITGRGNTEAFL.

The V and J genes are TRBV13 and TRBJ1-1, with no clear D. CDR1 is PRHDT and CDR2 is FYEKMQ in the germline V gene (reference sequence). V lost 5 bases, J lost 7 bases, and 14 bases lay in between. The CDR3 is 13 amino acids. CDR3 nucleotide sequence: TGTGCCAGCAGCGATTGGACCCTACGTGAAGCTTTCTTT. Translated: CASSDWTLREAFF. The full variable domain, its missing parts supplied by reference TRBV13 and TRBJ1-1, is AAGVIQSPRHLIKEKRETATLKCYPIPRHDTVYWYQQGPGQDPQFLISFYEKMQSDKGSIPDRFSAQQFSDYHSELNMSSLELGDSALYFCASSDWTLREAFFGQGTRLTVV.

The rearrangement joins TRBV15 to TRBJ1-2; D gene ambiguous. The CDR3 has 14 amino acids. Per germline, CDR1 LNHNV and CDR2 YYDKDF (reference sequence). The germline V and J ends were trimmed by 3 bases and 8 bases, with 16 bases remaining between them. The CDR3 loop is CATSSLGAGMGYTF. CDR3 sequence (DNA): TGTGCCACCAGCAGTTTAGGAGCTGGGATGGGCTACACCTTC.

As concerns this clonotype: At one end, the junction sequence differs from germline, possibly due to a read error. The CDR3 nucleotides are TGTGCCATCAGTGGCCCCGGGGGGAACACTGAAGCTTTCTTT. Translated: CAISGPGGNTEAFF. The chain links TRBV6-5 to TRBJ1-1; tentatively, D is TRBD1 (5 bases). The CDR3 loop spans 14 amino acids. Germline CDR1 MNHEY, CDR2 SVGAGI.

This clonotype was counted between two and nine times. This may be a read error: a much more frequent sequence differs by one nucleotide. J is TRBJ2-7 and V is TRBV10-3, with 7 bases matching TRBD2. There are 14 residues in the CDR3. Germline CDR1 ENHRY, CDR2 SYGVKD. The CDR3 is CAISELGGGYGQYF. The DNA of the CDR3 is TGTGCCATCAGTGAGCTGGGGGGGGGGTACGGGCAGTACTTC.

This clonotype was seen ten or more times. The chain combines TRBV29-1 with TRBJ2-5, with no clear D. This CDR3 contains 13 residues. Germline CDR1 reads SQVTM; CDR2 reads ANQGSEA. V shed 2 bases and J shed 5 bases, with 12 bases lying between them. The CDR3 nucleotides read TGCAGCGTTGAAATGGGCCGTCGGGAGACCCAGTACTTC. It codes for CSVEMGRRETQYF. The full variable domain, with the rest looked up from reference TRBV29-1 and TRBJ2-5, is SAVISQKPSRDICQRGTSLTIQCQVDSQVTMMFWYRQQPGQSLTLIATANQGSEATYESGFVIDKFPISRPNLTFSTLTVSNMSPEDSSIYLCSVEMGRRETQYFGPGTRLLVL.

In its sample, this clonotype was seen a few times. The chain combines TRBV12-3 or TRBV12-4 with TRBJ1-6; no reliable D call. The CDR3 spans 14 residues. Between the trimmed V and J ends, which lost 5 bases and 9 bases, there was a span of 14 bases. CDR3 amino acids: CASSPVPSSSPLHF. The CDR3, as DNA: TGTGCCAGCAGTCCCGTTCCGTCGAGTTCACCCCTCCACTTT.

A word on this clonotype: One end of the junction varies from germline; a read error may be responsible. The chain uses TRBV10-2 and TRBJ2-6, with D unresolved. Germline V gene sequence: CDR1 WSHSY, CDR2 SAAADI. The CDR3 is 16 amino acids. The CDR3 region has the DNA TGTGCCAGCAGCCCCCGGGTTCGCGCTGGGGCCAACGTCCTGACTTTC. Translated: CASSPRVRAGANVLTF.

The V call is TRBV9, the J call TRBJ1-5; D is possibly TRBD1 (5 bases). In germline, CDR1 is SGDLS, CDR2 YYNGEE. Trimming left V 5 bases short and J 2 bases short, with 11 bases between. The CDR3 contains 14 residues. CDR3 sequence: CASRDSGGNQPQHF. The CDR3, as DNA: TGTGCCAGCAGAGATTCGGGGGGCAATCAGCCCCAGCATTTT.

This clonotype was picked up many times. The CDR3 bases are TGCAGTGCTACCAGGACACCTAGCTCCTACGAGCAGTACTTC. It codes for CSATRTPSSYEQYF. This sequence joins TRBV20-1 and TRBJ2-7; possibly TRBD1 for D (5 bases). The CDR3 has 14 amino acids. Germline CDR1 reads DFQATT; CDR2 reads SNEGSKA (reference sequence). The V gene lost 4 bases and the J gene lost 0 bases, with 13 bases spanning the gap.

In its sample, this clonotype was seen many times. The gene calls are TRBV20-1 and TRBJ1-2; D uncertain. This CDR3 comprises 14 residues. Per germline, CDR1 DFQATT and CDR2 SNEGSKA (reference sequence). The CDR3 coding sequence is TGCACCAGCCGCGCATCGCGGGCCAACTATGGCTACACCTTC. Residues: CTSRASRANYGYTF.

This clonotype was seen only once. The J gene is TRBJ2-7, the V gene TRBV29-1, with D possibly being TRBD1 or TRBD2 (7 bases each). The DNA end lines up better with TRBJ2-1; the J call may be wrong. The germline V gene has CDR1 SQVTM and CDR2 ANQGSEA. The CDR3 is 12 amino acids. CDR3 residues: CSVVQGGNEQFF. The CDR3 bases are TGCAGCGTAGTTCAGGGGGGGAATGAGCAGTTCTTC.

The rearrangement joins TRBV7-9 to TRBJ1-2; D is ambiguous. V lost 5 bases to trimming and J lost 10 bases, with 20 bases between them. Germline CDR1 reads SEHNR; CDR2 reads FQNEAQ (reference sequence). This CDR3 is built from 14 residues. In DNA, the CDR3 is TGTGCCAGCAGCCCCCGGGGATTAGCGGGAGCCTACACCTTC. Its translation: CASSPRGLAGAYTF.

The rearrangement links TRBV6-5 to TRBJ2-2; 10 bases map to TRBD2. Germline V gene data show CDR1 as MNHEY and CDR2 as SVGAGI. Trimming cost V 5 bases and J 4 bases; bases outside gene matches: 4. This CDR3 is 15 amino acids long. Here the CDR3 DNA reads TGTGCCAGCAGTATTAGCGGGAGGTTCACCGGGGAGCTGTTTTTT. This encodes CASSISGRFTGELFF.

This clonotype was seen ten or more times. V usage is TRBV20-1 and J usage is TRBJ2-7; 8 bases align to TRBD2. Germline lookup yields CDR1 DFQATT and CDR2 SNEGSKA (reference sequence). The CDR3 is 14 residues long. The V segment lost 3 bases and the J segment 3 bases; nucleotides outside the gene matches: 7. The DNA for the CDR3 is TGCAGTGCTAGGAACGGGGGGGATCACTACGAGCAGTACTTC. Encoded protein: CSARNGGDHYEQYF.

The rearrangement links TRBV29-1 to TRBJ2-7; 8 nucleotides line up with TRBD1. The ends lost 5 bases at V and 3 bases at J; junction bases unmatched: 6. The length of the CDR3 is 13 residues. Per germline, CDR1 SQVTM and CDR2 ANQGSEA. CDR3 DNA sequence: TGCAGCGTTAAAGGACAGGGAGTCTACGAGCAGTACTTC. Protein: CSVKGQGVYEQYF.

In this sample, this clonotype turned up once. The chain is built from TRBV19 and TRBJ2-5, with 9 bases matching TRBD2. The V segment lost 3 bases and the J segment 5 bases; nucleotides outside the gene matches: 7. This CDR3 spans 15 amino acids. The germline V gene has CDR1 LNHDA and CDR2 SQIVND (reference sequence). CDR3 sequence (DNA): TGTGCCAGTAGTATCCCCCTAGCGGGACTGGAGACCCAGTACTTC. It encodes CASSIPLAGLETQYF.

A few counts support this clonotype. Compared with germline, one end of the junction differs, possibly owing to a read error. The chain uses TRBV5-1 and TRBJ2-7; D is unresolved. Looked up from germline, CDR1 is SGHRS and CDR2 is YFSETQ. This CDR3 comprises 13 residues. DNA of the CDR3: TGTGCCAGCAGCCGTGGGGACTCCTACGAGCAGTACTTC. Its protein is CASSRGDSYEQYF.

This CDR3 is CASSLRIWDRGRYEQYF. Here the CDR3 DNA reads TGCGCCAGCAGCCTTCGAATTTGGGACAGGGGTCGCTACGAGCAGTACTTC. J is TRBJ2-7 and V is TRBV4-1, with 10 bases that match TRBD1. CDR1 and CDR2 (germline): MGHRA, YSYEKL. The CDR3 has 17 amino acids. V lost 4 bases to trimming and J lost 3 bases; unmatched junction nucleotides: 12.